This TCR beta chain is drawn from a study of blood T cell repertoires in COVID-19. The CDR3 extends over 14 amino acids. With 0 bases removed from V and 4 bases from J, the gap between germline ends came to 9 bases. Germline V lookup: CDR1 MNHEY, CDR2 SMNVEV (reference sequence). As handled by the study authors: The authors estimated nucleated cell counts from reference gene primer amplification. Profiling relied on immunoSEQ multiplex PCR, and the TCRdb table lists in-frame clones only, not all of them. The DNA gave D and trimming, while V, J and clone size come from that table. The table records fewer than 250,000 clones, 88% of them present only once.

This TCR came from a woman in her sixties with acute or convalescent COVID-19. Sequencing used peripheral blood. This chain uses TRBV27 with TRBJ1-2; a weak D match, TRBD1 (5 bases). CDR3 protein: CASSLSAGPYGYTF. The DNA of the CDR3 is TGTGCCAGCAGTTTATCGGCAGGGCCCTATGGCTACACCTTC.